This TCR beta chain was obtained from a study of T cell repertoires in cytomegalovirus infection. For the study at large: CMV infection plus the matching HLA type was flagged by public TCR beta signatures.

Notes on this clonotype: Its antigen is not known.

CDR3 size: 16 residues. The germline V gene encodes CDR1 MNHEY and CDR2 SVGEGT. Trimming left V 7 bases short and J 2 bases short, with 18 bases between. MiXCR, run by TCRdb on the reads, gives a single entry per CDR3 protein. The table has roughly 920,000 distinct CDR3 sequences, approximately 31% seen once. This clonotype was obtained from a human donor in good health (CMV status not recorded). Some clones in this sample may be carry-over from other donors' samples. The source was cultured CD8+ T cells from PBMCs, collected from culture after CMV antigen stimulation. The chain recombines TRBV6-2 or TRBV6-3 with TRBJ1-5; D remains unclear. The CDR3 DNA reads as TGTGCCAGCACTCGGGAGTCGTATTCGGGCAATCAGCCCCAGCATTTT. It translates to CASTRESYSGNQPQHF.